The 30 T cell receptor beta chains presented below share a single source sample, sequenced in a study of CD8+CD57+ T cells in acquired aplastic anemia. Patients chosen for sequencing had CD8+CD57+ cells that had expanded, as shown by flow cytometry. Profiling that covered TCR beta VDJ and CDR3 relied on genomic DNA as its template. Using its own MiXCR run on the reads, TCRdb lists one record per CDR3 protein. The sample records approximately 260,000 distinct CDR3 sequences, around 82% being singletons. The sample consisted of sorted CD4+, CD8+, or CD8+CD57+ T cells (not recorded which) from PBMCs. Receptors were obtained from a human donor with aplastic anemia.

The chain carries TRBV6-2 or TRBV6-3 and TRBJ2-1; TRBD2 might be the D (5 bases). This CDR3 has 16 residues. Trimming shortened V by 6 bases and J by 8 bases, and 23 bases separated the two germline ends. Germline V gene lookup returns CDR1 MNHEY and CDR2 SVGEGT. The CDR3 bases are TGTGCCAGCAGCCAGCGGAGCGGAAACGGGCACGATGAGCAGTTCTTC. Amino acids: CASSQRSGNGHDEQFF.

The table lists this clonotype with a count of one. At one of its ends the junction is not consistent with the germline gene, which may arise from a read error. The chain carries TRBV6-1 and TRBJ1-1; 7 bases are shared with TRBD1. Germline assignment: CDR1 MNHNS and CDR2 SASEGT. The CDR3 loop spans 15 amino acids. CDR3 sequence: CASSVARQGFTEAFF. The CDR3, as DNA: TGTGCCAGTAGTGTAGCAAGACAGGGTTTCACTGAAGCTTTCTTT.

The V and J genes are TRBV7-2 and TRBJ2-3; no reliable D call. CDR1 and CDR2 (germline): SGHTA, FQGNSA. Trimming removed 3 bases from V and 9 bases from J, with 22 bases in between. The CDR3 length is 16 residues. Here the CDR3 reads CASSLAVGAGHGTQYF. The CDR3 DNA is TGTGCCAGCAGCTTGGCAGTAGGCGCCGGCCATGGCACGCAGTATTTT. The variable domain in full, completed from reference TRBV7-2 and TRBJ2-3, reads GAGVSQSPSNKVTEKGKDVELRCDPISGHTALYWYRQSLGQGLEFLIYFQGNSAPDKSGLPSDRFSAERTGGSVSTLTIQRTQQEDSAVYLCASSLAVGAGHGTQYFGPGTRLTVL.

This clonotype was picked up a small number of times. J is TRBJ1-1 and V is TRBV7-3; maybe TRBD1 (5 bases). This CDR3 has 15 residues. The V and J ends lost 6 bases and 14 bases respectively, with 28 bases between them. The germline V gene encodes CDR1 SGHTA and CDR2 FQGTGA. This CDR3 is CASSFSGTWGETAFF. The CDR3 DNA is TGTGCCAGCAGTTTTAGCGGGACTTGGGGAGAGACAGCGTTCTTT.

The chain carries TRBV9 and TRBJ1-6, with no clear D. V was pared by 0 bases and J by 0 bases, with 7 bases between. Germline CDR1 reads SGDLS; CDR2 reads YYNGEE. The CDR3 totals 16 residues. CDR3 sequence reads: CASSVDDGSYNSPLHF. Here the CDR3 DNA reads TGTGCCAGCAGCGTAGATGATGGCTCCTATAATTCACCCCTCCACTTT.

The chain is built from TRBV10-3 and TRBJ2-6; D not certain. TRBJ1-6 matches the DNA end more closely, so the J call is doubtful. In germline, CDR1 is ENHRY, CDR2 SYGVKD. This CDR3 is built from 15 residues. The CDR3 region is CAISVQAQDANPLHF. The CDR3 region has the DNA TGTGCCATCAGTGTCCAAGCCCAGGACGCCAACCCCCTCCACTTT.

This clonotype appeared once. The V call is TRBV15, the J call TRBJ1-1; D gene unclear. Germline-derived CDR1 and CDR2 are LNHNV and YYDKDF (reference sequence). Between the trimmed V and J ends, which lost 0 bases and 1 base, there was a span of 6 bases. The CDR3 contains 14 residues. The CDR3 region is CATSRDRENTEAFF. The CDR3 bases are TGTGCCACCAGCAGAGATCGAGAGAACACTGAAGCTTTCTTT.

This clonotype showed up just once. A read error is likely, as this CDR3 ends without the conserved phenylalanine or tryptophan. The J gene is TRBJ2-1, the V gene TRBV19; D might be TRBD2 (5 bases). The germline V gene has CDR1 LNHDA and CDR2 SQIVND (reference sequence). CDR3 length: 15 residues. The DNA for the CDR3 is TGTGCCAGCAGTATAGCGAGCGGAGCCTACAATCAGCAGTTCGTC. Its translation: CASSIASGAYNQQFV.

This sequence joins TRBV10-3 and TRBJ2-3; 13 bases line up with TRBD2. Germline CDR1 ENHRY, CDR2 SYGVKD. V dropped 0 bases and J dropped 6; count of bases not matched to a gene: 21. CDR3 size: 22 residues. For the CDR3, the DNA is TGTGCCATCAGTGAGTCTTCAGGGACAGCTGGGACTAGCGGGGCCAACGAGGATACGCAGTATTTT. It translates to CAISESSGTAGTSGANEDTQYF.

This rearrangement joins TRBV29-1 to TRBJ1-2; D is ambiguous. Trimming removed 4 bases at V and 4 bases at J, with 16 bases between. There are 14 residues in the CDR3. Germline CDR1 SQVTM, CDR2 ANQGSEA. The CDR3 DNA sequence: TGCAGCGTTGGGGAGGCCCCCGCTGGCTATGGCTACACCTTC. It encodes CSVGEAPAGYGYTF.

About this clonotype itself: A junction boundary mismatches the germline segment, possibly from a read error. This chain uses TRBV7-9 with TRBJ2-3, with 7 bases that match TRBD1. Germline values: CDR1 SEHNR, CDR2 FQNEAQ (reference sequence). The CDR3 is 13 residues long. CDR3 loop: CASGEGGTYAHNF. In DNA form, the CDR3 reads TGTGCCAGCGGGGAAGGGGGCACATATGCGCACAACTTT.

The V and J genes are TRBV9 and TRBJ2-7, with 12 nucleotides matching TRBD2. From germline, CDR1 is SGDLS and CDR2 YYNGEE. This CDR3 has 15 amino acids. J gave up 4 bases and V 4 bases, and 6 bases lay outside the gene matches. The CDR3: CASSPRLAGEYEQYF. CDR3 sequence (DNA): TGTGCCAGCAGCCCCCGACTAGCGGGAGAGTACGAGCAGTACTTC.

Concerning this clonotype: The junction does not match germline at one end; this may be a read error. The chain uses TRBV2 and TRBJ2-3; D assignment may be TRBD1 or TRBD2 (5 bases each). Per the germline V gene, CDR1 is SNHLY and CDR2 is FYNNEI. This CDR3 has 13 residues. CDR3 nucleotide sequence: TGTGCCAGCGGGGACCTGGGCACAGATACTCAGTATTTT. Protein sequence: CASGDLGTDTQYF. Supplemented by reference TRBV2 and TRBJ2-3, the full variable domain reads EPEVTQTPSHQVTQMGQEVILRCVPISNHLYFYWYRQILGQKVEFLVSFYNNEISEKSEIFDDQFSVERPDGSNFTLKIRSTKLEDSAMYFCASGDLGTDTQYFGPGTRLTVL.

The chain carries TRBV7-3 and TRBJ2-7; no definite D call. V lost 5 bases, J lost 9 bases, and 20 bases lay in between. Germline CDR1 and CDR2: SGHTA and FQGTGA. CDR3 size: 14 residues. The CDR3 loop is CASSLGSSADAQYF. CDR3 coding DNA: TGTGCCAGCAGCCTAGGATCGAGTGCCGACGCGCAGTACTTC.

This chain uses TRBV25-1 with TRBJ1-1; unclear D gene. Germline V gene data show CDR1 as MGHDK and CDR2 as SYGVNS. The V end lost 5 bases, the J end lost 1 base, and 11 bases lay between the germline ends. The CDR3 is made up of 14 amino acids. In DNA form, the CDR3 reads TGTGCCAGCAGTTCTGACATGGGGAACACTGAAGCTTTCTTT. Its translation: CASSSDMGNTEAFF.

This clonotype has just a few counts. The gene calls are TRBV5-6 and TRBJ2-3, with a tentative D call TRBD1 (5 bases). The CDR3 totals 13 residues. The germline V gene encodes CDR1 SGHDT and CDR2 YYEEEE. V dropped 2 bases and J dropped 3 bases, with 7 bases sitting between them. CDR3 DNA: TGTGCCAGCAGCTTCCAGGGAACAGATACGCAGTATTTT. This codes for CASSFQGTDTQYF.

In DNA, the CDR3 is TGTGCCAGCAGCTTACGGAAAAGGGGCTTGGACTATGAGCAGTTCTTC. Amino acid sequence: CASSLRKRGLDYEQFF. This sequence joins TRBV9 and TRBJ2-1, with D perhaps being TRBD1 or TRBD2 (5 bases each). CDR3 size: 16 residues. Per germline, CDR1 SGDLS and CDR2 YYNGEE. V was pared by 4 bases and J by 8 bases, with 22 bases between.

To note about this clonotype: The missing conserved phenylalanine or tryptophan at the end of this CDR3 makes a read error likely. Because the CDR3's place on the DNA is in doubt, the DNA is left out and the CDR3 is given as listed by TCRdb. The chain links TRBV7-4 to TRBJ1-2. In germline, CDR1 is SGHVT, CDR2 SQSDAQ. The CDR3 length is 13 residues, termini included. The CDR3 is CASSVVVTGSYSG.

This clonotype has only a few counts. V gene TRBV7-2 combines with J gene TRBJ2-1; D is ambiguous. The ends were cut back, 0 bases at V and 0 bases at J, with 6 bases in the middle. The CDR3 consists of 15 residues. Per germline, CDR1 SGHTA and CDR2 FQGNSA. CDR3 sequence (DNA): TGTGCCAGCAGCTTAGCCGGCGCCTCCTACAATGAGCAGTTCTTC. Translated, it gives CASSLAGASYNEQFF.

This chain uses TRBV20-1 with TRBJ2-7, with TRBD1 identical over 9 bases. The germline gives CDR1 DFQATT, CDR2 SNEGSKA (reference sequence). Trimming took 6 bases from V and 3 from J; bases not matched to a gene: 6. The CDR3 has 13 amino acids. The CDR3 spells CSATGTGFYEQYF. The DNA of the CDR3 is TGCAGTGCAACCGGGACAGGGTTCTACGAGCAGTACTTC.

A few counts support this clonotype. Given a much more abundant clone one base away, this may be a read error. The rearrangement links TRBV7-8 to TRBJ2-7; a weak D match, TRBD2 (6 bases). V shed 0 bases and J shed 4 bases, with 22 bases lying between them. CDR1 SGHVS and CDR2 FQNEAQ come from the germline V gene. This CDR3 region has 18 residues. The DNA of the CDR3 is TGTGCCAGCAGCTTAGCGGGAGGTCGCGATACGCAGTCTTACGAGCAGTACGTC. Its translation: CASSLAGGRDTQSYEQYV.

The gene calls are TRBV7-9 and TRBJ1-5, with TRBD1 identical over 9 bases. The CDR3 sequence is 15 residues long. The germline V gene encodes CDR1 SEHNR and CDR2 FQNEAQ (reference sequence). The V and J ends lost 5 bases and 6 bases, in that order; junction bases with no gene match: 8. CDR3 nucleotide sequence: TGTGCCAGCAGCGCAGAACAGGGGGCGCGTCAGCCCCAGCATTTT. Encoded protein: CASSAEQGARQPQHF. The full variable domain, in which reference TRBV7-9 and TRBJ1-5 provide the parts outside the CDR3, is DTGVSQNPRHKITKRGQNVTFRCDPISEHNRLYWYRQTLGQGPEFLTYFQNEAQLEKSRLLSDRFSAERPKGSFSTLEIQRTEQGDSAMYLCASSAEQGARQPQHFGDGTRLSIL.

Details on this clonotype: Its ends do not fully match the called genes, so a read error is possible. The V and J genes are TRBV7-8 and TRBJ2-5, with a tentative D call TRBD1 (6 bases). The CDR3 spans 16 residues. Germline loops: CDR1 SGHVS, CDR2 FQNEAQ. The CDR3 is CASSSLGGPDNNEQFF. Here the CDR3 DNA reads TGTGCCAGCAGCTCGTTAGGGGGACCGGATAACAATGAGCAATTCTTC. Complete variable domain (other parts from reference TRBV7-8 and TRBJ2-5): GAGVSQSPRYKVAKRGQDVALRCDPISGHVSLFWYQQALGQGPEFLTYFQNEAQLDKSGLPSDRFFAERPEGSVSTLKIQRTQQEDSAVYLCASSSLGGPDNNEQFFGPGTRLLVL.

This clonotype was detected a few times. V and J are TRBV6-1 and TRBJ1-1, with D hard to call. There are 12 residues in the CDR3. CDR1 MNHNS and CDR2 SASEGT come from the germline V gene. Trimming cost V 10 bases and J 6 bases, with 15 bases left between them. The CDR3 sequence: CATTIRGPEAFF. CDR3 nucleotide sequence: TGTGCCACCACAATTCGGGGTCCTGAAGCTTTCTTT.

About this clonotype itself: The junction departs from the called germline gene at one end, perhaps through a read error. V is TRBV7-8 and J is TRBJ2-3; D remains unclear. CDR1 SGHVS and CDR2 FQNEAQ come from the germline V gene. The CDR3 is 12 amino acids. The CDR3 bases are TGTGCCAGCAGCTTAGGGTCAGGTACCCAGACTTTT. It codes for CASSLGSGTQTF.

The CDR3 spells CASRAGFPETQYF. CDR3 coding DNA: TGTGCCAGCAGGGCAGGGTTCCCAGAGACCCAGTACTTC. The J gene is TRBJ2-5, the V gene TRBV2; possible D gene TRBD1, 5 bases. Between the trimmed V and J ends, which lost 6 bases and 4 bases, there was a span of 12 bases. Germline V gives CDR1 SNHLY, CDR2 FYNNEI. The CDR3 totals 13 residues.

Note on this clonotype: The final CDR3 position lacks the conserved phenylalanine or tryptophan, pointing to a likely read error. This chain joins TRBV7-8 and TRBJ2-1; D might be TRBD1 (5 bases). Trimming left V 5 bases short and J 10 bases short, with 15 bases between. There are 13 residues in the CDR3. Germline V gene data show CDR1 as SGHVS and CDR2 as FQNEAQ. The CDR3 region is CASSDRGSHEQFY. CDR3 nucleotide sequence: TGTGCCAGCAGCGATAGGGGAAGTCACGAGCAGTTCTAT.

J is TRBJ2-3 and V is TRBV9; 9 nucleotides align to TRBD2. The CDR3 spans 16 residues. V was pared by 1 base and J by 1 base, with 4 bases of the junction left unmatched. The germline CDR1 and CDR2 sequences are SGDLS and YYNGEE. The CDR3 loop reads CASSVSASGGTDTQYF. In DNA, the CDR3 is TGTGCCAGCAGCGTATCGGCTAGCGGGGGCACAGATACGCAGTATTTT.

A note on this clonotype: This likely comes from a read error, as the CDR3 has no conserved phenylalanine or tryptophan at its end. The limits of the CDR3 on the DNA are not certain, so only TCRdb's listed CDR3 is given. The chain uses TRBV7-8 and TRBJ1-2. The CDR3 contains 13 residues when both ends are counted. Germline CDR1 and CDR2: SGHVS and FQNEAQ. CDR3 sequence reads: CASSLAGGGDTTY.

The V call is TRBV7-9, the J call TRBJ2-7; 7 bases match TRBD1. The CDR3 runs to 18 residues. Germline V gene sequence: CDR1 SEHNR, CDR2 FQNEAQ (reference sequence). J gave up 3 bases and V 5 bases, and 19 bases lay outside the gene matches. The CDR3 DNA follows: TGTGCCAGCAGCACCGACAGGGAGAATTCACCCCTCCACTACGAGCAGTACGTC. This gives the protein CASSTDRENSPLHYEQYV.